Shown below are 19 T cell receptor beta chains from a single sample sequenced in a study of early T cells in non-severe SARS-CoV-2 infection. Each CDR3 protein gets one entry after TCRdb re-called the 5' RACE reads with MiXCR. The table lists around 81,000 distinct CDR3 sequences, roughly 13% of them singletons. What was sequenced was whole blood. The source of these receptors is an adult who was a healthcare worker with PCR-confirmed SARS-CoV-2 infection or an uninfected control (not recorded which).

This clonotype turned up a few times. The chain links TRBV11-3 to TRBJ2-5; TRBD1 matches at 11 bases. Germline loops: CDR1 SGHNT, CDR2 YENEEA. Trimming at V came to 5 bases and at J to 5 bases, leaving 7 bases not matched to a gene. The CDR3 covers 15 residues. DNA for the CDR3: TGTGCCAGCAGCAAGAGGACAGGGGGCGACGAGACCCAGTACTTC. Its translation: CASSKRTGGDETQYF.

This clonotype has just a few counts. This sequence joins TRBV9 and TRBJ1-1, with TRBD1 matching over 7 bases. Germline V gene sequence: CDR1 SGDLS, CDR2 YYNGEE. V was clipped by 0 bases and J by 5 bases; unmatched bases: 4. The CDR3 runs to 14 residues. CDR3 in DNA: TGTGCCAGCAGCGTAGCAGGGGGGAGGACTGAAGCTTTCTTT. This gives the protein CASSVAGGRTEAFF.

This sequence joins TRBV6-2 or TRBV6-3 and TRBJ2-1; D is uncertain. This CDR3 is built from 14 residues. The V end lost 2 bases, the J end lost 6 bases, and 11 bases lay between the germline ends. CDR1 is MNHEY, CDR2 SVGEGT, per germline. CDR3 region: CASSYGGLINEQFF. The CDR3 region has the DNA TGTGCCAGCAGTTACGGCGGTCTCATCAATGAGCAGTTCTTC.

This clonotype was picked up a small number of times. The chain combines TRBV6-2 or TRBV6-3 with TRBJ2-2; D remains ambiguous. The CDR3 totals 12 residues. CDR1 is MNHEY and CDR2 is SVGEGT in the germline V gene. With 4 bases removed from V and 0 bases from J, the gap between germline ends came to 0 bases. The CDR3 nucleotides are TGTGCCAGCAGTTCGAACACCGGGGAGCTGTTTTTT. The encoded protein is CASSSNTGELFF.

This clonotype was counted a few times. The chain uses TRBV7-9 and TRBJ1-4; 9 bases are a match to TRBD1. CDR3 size: 16 residues. V gave up 5 bases and J gave up 5 bases; unmatched junction bases: 9. CDR1 is SEHNR, CDR2 FQNEAQ, per germline (reference sequence). The CDR3 DNA follows: TGTGCCAGCAGCCTACCCACAGGGGGCGGGAATGAAAAACTGTTTTTT. Protein product: CASSLPTGGGNEKLFF.

This clonotype was counted many times. This sequence joins TRBV6-1 and TRBJ1-2; unclear D gene. The CDR3 spans 16 residues. Trimming stripped 0 bases from V and 4 bases from J, with 15 bases between. The germline V gene encodes CDR1 MNHNS and CDR2 SASEGT. The CDR3 DNA sequence: TGTGCCAGCAGTGAAGCGCTTCCGGATCCTAGCTATGGCTACACCTTC. This sequence encodes CASSEALPDPSYGYTF.

The CDR3 region is CASSYGQGGRYEQYF. In DNA, the CDR3 is TGTGCCAGCAGTTACGGACAGGGCGGTAGGTACGAGCAGTACTTC. The V call is TRBV11-2, the J call TRBJ2-7; TRBD1 aligns across 8 bases. J lost 4 bases, V lost 6 bases, and 11 bases had no gene match. The CDR3 contains 15 residues. Germline V gene lookup returns CDR1 SGHAT and CDR2 FQNNGV.

The sample holds a few counts of this clonotype. The V and J genes are TRBV7-2 and TRBJ2-1, with D possibly matching TRBD2 (7 bases). V was clipped by 2 bases and J by 5 bases, with 13 bases between them. The CDR3 totals 15 residues. The V gene's germline CDR1 is SGHTA and CDR2 FQGNSA. CDR3 sequence reads: CASSLTRGGDNEQFF. In nucleotides, the CDR3 is TGTGCCAGCAGCTTAACGAGGGGGGGAGACAATGAGCAGTTCTTC.

This clonotype was counted only a few times. The V and J genes are TRBV12-3 or TRBV12-4 and TRBJ1-5; TRBD1 agrees at 8 bases. The CDR3 sequence is 16 residues long. The ends lost 8 bases at V and 2 bases at J; junction bases unmatched: 11. The CDR3: CASGIDRGGGNQPQHF. In DNA, the CDR3 is TGTGCCAGCGGAATAGACAGGGGAGGCGGCAATCAGCCCCAGCATTTT.

This clonotype showed up many times. The V gene is TRBV20-1, the J gene TRBJ2-3, with 7 bases that match TRBD2. V lost 2 bases, J lost 3 bases, and 8 bases stayed unmatched. From germline, CDR1 is DFQATT and CDR2 SNEGSKA (reference sequence). The length of the CDR3 is 15 residues. CDR3 region: CSARSGGVATDTQYF. DNA for the CDR3: TGCAGTGCTAGATCGGGGGGTGTAGCAACAGATACGCAGTATTTT.

This clonotype was counted many times. The chain has TRBV7-2 and TRBJ2-3; 9 nucleotides match TRBD1. Germline V lookup: CDR1 SGHTA, CDR2 FQGNSA. The ends lost 3 bases at V and 5 bases at J; junction bases unmatched: 6. The CDR3 is 15 amino acids. DNA of the CDR3: TGTGCCAGCAGCTTTGGGGGACAGGGAGGAGATACGCAGTATTTT. It yields the protein CASSFGGQGGDTQYF.

The rearrangement links TRBV29-1 to TRBJ1-4; no reliable D call. Germline loops: CDR1 SQVTM, CDR2 ANQGSEA. Between the trimmed V and J ends, which lost 7 bases and 4 bases, there was a span of 13 bases. The CDR3 covers 13 residues. Here the CDR3 reads CSAVFGVNEKLFF. CDR3 nucleotide sequence: TGCAGCGCCGTCTTCGGGGTTAATGAAAAACTGTTTTTT.

This clonotype was seen ten or more times. DNA for the CDR3: TGTGCCAGCGGATTTTCTGGACAGACGACTAGCCTCCCCACAGATACGCAGTATTTT. This translates into CASGFSGQTTSLPTDTQYF. The chain couples TRBV2 to TRBJ2-3; TRBD2 might be the D (7 bases). CDR1 and CDR2 (germline): SNHLY, FYNNEI. The CDR3 totals 19 residues. V was clipped by 8 bases and J by 2 bases, with 29 bases between them.

This clonotype was counted only a few times. This chain uses TRBV6-4 with TRBJ2-1; 8 positions match TRBD2. Germline values: CDR1 MRHNA, CDR2 SNTAGT. Trimming at V came to 5 bases and at J to 8 bases, leaving 5 bases not matched to a gene. This CDR3 comprises 13 residues. The CDR3 DNA is TGTGCCAGCAGTCGTCGGGGGGGTGATGAGCAGTTCTTC. This translates into CASSRRGGDEQFF.

This chain links TRBV2 with TRBJ1-1; D may be TRBD1 (6 bases). Germline V gene lookup returns CDR1 SNHLY and CDR2 FYNNEI. Trimming took 11 bases from V and 0 from J, leaving 16 bases between them. The CDR3 covers 14 residues. CDR3 in amino acids: CAGRERTVNTEAFF. CDR3 in DNA: TGTGCCGGGAGAGAGCGGACAGTGAACACTGAAGCTTTCTTT.

This clonotype has just a few counts. Here the CDR3 DNA reads TGTGCCAGCAGCTTAACTCCCGCAGGGCAAGGTGAGCAGTTCTTC. It yields the protein CASSLTPAGQGEQFF. The rearrangement joins TRBV7-6 to TRBJ2-1; D possibly corresponds to TRBD1 (5 bases). Looked up from germline, CDR1 is SGHVS and CDR2 is FNYEAQ. V dropped 2 bases and J dropped 9 bases, with 17 bases sitting between them. This CDR3 is built from 15 residues.

V gene TRBV29-1 combines with J gene TRBJ2-3; no reliable D call. Trimming left V 4 bases short and J 0 bases short, with 5 bases between. Per the germline V gene, CDR1 is SQVTM and CDR2 is ANQGSEA. The CDR3 has 12 residues. The CDR3, as DNA: TGCAGCGTTGTCGAGAGCACAGATACGCAGTATTTT. It yields the protein CSVVESTDTQYF.

The table lists this clonotype with a few counts. This chain connects TRBV27 to TRBJ2-7, with 8 bases lining up with TRBD1. The CDR3 covers 15 residues. Germline CDR1 is MNHEY and CDR2 is SMNVEV (reference sequence). V gave up 3 bases and J gave up 5 bases; unmatched junction bases: 9. CDR3: CASSLSWGQADEQYF. The DNA for the CDR3 is TGTGCCAGCAGTTTGAGTTGGGGACAGGCGGACGAGCAGTACTTC.

This clonotype was recorded a few times. V gene TRBV12-3 or TRBV12-4 combines with J gene TRBJ1-2; D is ambiguous. Between the trimmed V and J ends, which lost 6 bases and 7 bases, there was a span of 18 bases. The CDR3 covers 14 residues. Here the CDR3 DNA reads TGTGCCAGCAGCCCCTTAGGGCGTGAATTTGGCTACACCTTC. It translates to CASSPLGREFGYTF.